The next 12 T cell receptor beta chains were all read from a single sample in a study of blood T cell repertoires in COVID-19. Measured with immunoSEQ multiplex PCR; TCRdb has only the in-frame clones, and not every one. The repertoire includes some 100,000 clones, 85% of them detected once, and roughly 12% sits in the top ten. Material: peripheral blood. The source is a middle-aged man with active or convalescent COVID-19.

The rearrangement joins TRBV29-1 to TRBJ2-7, with TRBD1 matching over 11 bases. Germline CDR1 reads SQVTM; CDR2 reads ANQGSEA. V shed 5 bases and J 3 bases; nucleotides not matched to a gene: 6. This CDR3 has 14 amino acids. The CDR3 region is CSVSPGTGGYEQYF. The CDR3 nucleotides read TGCAGCGTTTCCCCCGGGACAGGGGGCTACGAGCAGTACTTC.

Comments on this clone: A much larger clone differs from this one at a single base, so this may be a read error. The same CDR3 arises from other DNA sequences in this sample as well. The chain has TRBV28 and TRBJ1-1; TRBD1 might be the D (5 bases). Germline CDR1 MDHEN, CDR2 SYDVKM. Trimming cost V 6 bases and J 1 base, with 9 bases left between them. This CDR3 comprises 13 residues. CDR3 amino acids: CASSPDTNTEAFF. The CDR3 DNA sequence: TGTGCCAGCAGCCCGGACACGAACACTGAAGCTTTCTTT.

Only a few counts were recorded for this clone. The chain joins TRBV4-1 to TRBJ2-7, with TRBD1 identical over 8 bases. Germline V gene sequence: CDR1 MGHRA, CDR2 YSYEKL. The CDR3 spans 15 residues. The V segment lost 0 bases and the J segment 3 bases; nucleotides outside the gene matches: 4. For the CDR3, the DNA is TGCGCCAGCAGCCAAGAGGGGACAGGAGTCTACGAGCAGTACTTC. Residues: CASSQEGTGVYEQYF.

This clone was found a few times. The V call is TRBV10-2, the J call TRBJ1-1, with D hard to call. The germline V gene has CDR1 WSHSY and CDR2 SAAADI. The V end was cut by 3 bases, the J end by 10 bases, with 12 bases between. This CDR3 comprises 12 residues. The CDR3 is CASSENTHGAFF. DNA of the CDR3: TGCGCCAGCAGTGAAAACACCCATGGAGCTTTCTTT.

The chain combines TRBV11-2 with TRBJ1-1; 10 bases match TRBD1. This CDR3 region has 16 residues. CDR1 and CDR2 from the germline V gene are SGHAT and FQNNGV. J gave up 5 bases and V 2 bases, and 8 bases lay outside the gene matches. The CDR3 nucleotides are TGTGCCAGCAGCTTACCGGGAGGGGGACAGGGGACTGAAGCTTTCTTT. This sequence encodes CASSLPGGGQGTEAFF. The variable domain in full, with the rest retrieved from reference TRBV11-2 and TRBJ1-1, is EAGVAQSPRYKIIEKRQSVAFWCNPISGHATLYWYQQILGQGPKLLIQFQNNGVVDDSQLPKDRFSAERLKGVDSTLKIQPAKLEDSAVYLCASSLPGGGQGTEAFFGQGTRLTVV.

V usage is TRBV19 and J usage is TRBJ2-3; D is possibly TRBD2 (6 bases). CDR1 is LNHDA, CDR2 SQIVND, per germline (reference sequence). The CDR3 runs 15 residues. V was cut by 5 bases and J by 2 bases, with 14 bases left in between. The CDR3 sequence is CASSGAGTITDTQYF. The CDR3 DNA follows: TGTGCCAGTAGTGGGGCGGGAACCATCACAGATACGCAGTATTTT.

The chain is built from TRBV5-1 and TRBJ2-5; TRBD2 matches at 8 bases. This CDR3 has 15 residues. Germline V CDR1 and CDR2: SGHRS, YFSETQ. Germline trimming cut 3 bases from V and 3 bases from J; bases unmatched to any gene: 7. The CDR3 coding sequence is TGCGCCAGCAGCTGGGGCGGGGGACTAGAAGAGACCCAGTACTTC. Its protein is CASSWGGGLEETQYF.

The gene calls are TRBV9 and TRBJ1-1; weak D call: TRBD1 (5 bases). Germline V lookup: CDR1 SGDLS, CDR2 YYNGEE. V was trimmed by 4 bases and J by 4 bases, leaving 14 bases between them. CDR3 length equals 14 residues. CDR3 nucleotides: TGTGCCAGCAGCCCCGACCGGGGGGGCACTGAAGCTTTCTTT. Protein product: CASSPDRGGTEAFF.

The genes are TRBV4-1 and TRBJ2-1, with TRBD2 matching 7 bases. Germline CDR1 is MGHRA and CDR2 is YSYEKL. Trimming cost V 5 bases and J 8 bases; bases outside gene matches: 18. CDR3 length: 17 amino acids. The CDR3: CASSYTAGILIVYEQFF. The CDR3 DNA follows: TGCGCCAGCAGCTACACAGCGGGAATTTTGATAGTATATGAGCAGTTCTTC.

The count of this clone is one. The chain links TRBV19 to TRBJ1-2; 9 bases are a match to TRBD1. The trim removed 5 bases at V and 7 bases at J, leaving 5 bases unmatched. Germline V CDR1 and CDR2: LNHDA, SQIVND (reference sequence). This CDR3 region has 13 residues. This CDR3 reads CASSSRTGVGYTF. The CDR3 region has the DNA TGTGCCAGTAGTTCCCGGACAGGGGTTGGCTACACCTTC.

The rearrangement uses TRBV19 and TRBJ1-4, with D perhaps TRBD1 (6 bases). Trimming left V 6 bases short and J 8 bases short, with 13 bases between. The CDR3 has 13 amino acids. Germline assignment: CDR1 LNHDA and CDR2 SQIVND (reference sequence). The DNA of the CDR3 is TGTGCCAGTAGCACACAGGGTGGGGAAAAACTGTTTTTT. Protein sequence: CASSTQGGEKLFF.

Concerning this clone: The junction does not match germline at one end; this may be a read error. The chain uses TRBV11-3 and TRBJ1-2, with 10 nucleotides matching TRBD1. Per germline, CDR1 SGHNT and CDR2 YENEEA. CDR3 size: 15 residues. In DNA form, the CDR3 reads TGTGTCAGCAGCTCTCCTACCGGGACAGGGGATGGCTACACCTTC. The encoded protein is CVSSSPTGTGDGYTF.